This is a list of T cell receptor beta chains from one sample in a study of blood T cell repertoires in COVID-19. Sequencing used immunoSEQ multiplex PCR; TCRdb keeps in-frame clones, though not all of them. The sample lists under 150,000 clones, approximately 80% occurring once. The sample taken for sequencing was peripheral blood. These receptors were collected from a man in his 70s with acute or convalescent COVID-19. Each CDR3 is given with its conserved first and last residue. Each record gives: V gene, D gene, clone size, J gene, CDR3 DNA, CDR3 protein. A D gene is named only where the DNA matches it firmly. Clone size is stated in some rows and not others, as once, few, many or a class when expanded.

TRBV18	.	once	TRBJ1-2	TGTGCCAGCTCCGGAAACGCAGGGTCGGACTATGGCTACACCTTC	CASSGNAGSDYGYTF
TRBV21-1	.	.	TRBJ1-5	TGTGCCAGCAGCAAAGAGGGGGGGAAAGAGCCCCAGCATTTT	CASSKEGGKEPQHF
TRBV2	.	.	TRBJ1-1	TGTGCCAGCAGTGCGTCACCCCGGGGTGACACTGAAGCTTTCTTT	CASSASPRGDTEAFF
TRBV3-1/TRBV3-2	.	few	TRBJ1-1	TGTGCCAGCAGCGCAGTAACTCAGGGGAGCACTGAAGCTTTCTTT	CASSAVTQGSTEAFF
TRBV6-2/TRBV6-3	TRBD2	.	TRBJ2-1	TGTGCCAGCAGTTCGCGGACTAGCGGGGGGCTTACCTACAATGAGCAGTTCTTC	CASSSRTSGGLTYNEQFF
TRBV7-6	.	.	TRBJ1-1	TGTGCCTCGGACACTGAAGCTTTCTTT	CASDTEAFF
TRBV30	TRBD1	.	TRBJ1-2	TGTGCCTGGAGTCAGTCTGGGGGACAGGGGAACTATGGCTACACCTTC	CAWSQSGGQGNYGYTF
TRBV19	.	once	TRBJ1-3	TGTGCCAGTACGCGGGGGAACTCTGGAAACACCATATATTTT	CASTRGNSGNTIYF
TRBV28	TRBD1	.	TRBJ1-2	TGTGCCAGCACCGATCGGACAGGATCCTATGGCTACACCTTC	CASTDRTGSYGYTF
TRBV7-9	TRBD1	.	TRBJ2-5	TGTGCCAGCGGACCGGGACAGAGAAAGAACCAAGAGACCCAGTACTTC	CASGPGQRKNQETQYF
TRBV12-3/TRBV12-4	.	.	TRBJ1-5	TGTGCCAGCAGCTCAGGGGAAAATCAGCCCCAGCATTTT	CASSSGENQPQHF
TRBV3-1/TRBV3-2	.	.	TRBJ1-2	TGTGCCAGCAGCCAGCAACAAGTTTATGGCTACACCTTC	CASSQQQVYGYTF
TRBV3-1/TRBV3-2	.	.	TRBJ1-2	TGTGCCAGCAGCCAAGGATCGAGACAGGCTGCGTATGGCTACACCTTC	CASSQGSRQAAYGYTF
TRBV27	TRBD1	.	TRBJ1-3	TGTGCCAGCCCACTGTGGACAGGGGATTTCGGAAACACCATATATTTT	CASPLWTGDFGNTIYF
TRBV19	TRBD2	.	TRBJ2-5	TGTGCCAGTAGTATAGGACTAGCGGGGGGAGAGACCCAGTACTTC	CASSIGLAGGETQYF
TRBV6-5	.	.	TRBJ1-1	TGTGCCAGCAAGTTAGAGGGCGCGGTCACTGAAGCTTTCTTT	CASKLEGAVTEAFF
TRBV30	TRBD1	few	TRBJ1-1	TGTGCCTGGAGCCGGGACAGTAACACTGAAGCTTTCTTT	CAWSRDSNTEAFF
TRBV9	TRBD2	.	TRBJ2-1	TGTGCCAGCAGCGTAGAAGGACTAGGAGGTGAGCAGTTCTTC	CASSVEGLGGEQFF
TRBV28	.	.	TRBJ1-5	TGTGCCAGCAGTTTGGAACAGTTTCAGCCCCAGCATTTT	CASSLEQFQPQHF
TRBV5-1	TRBD2	once	TRBJ2-5	TGCGCCAGCAGCTTGGACACTAGCGGATTTCAAGAGACCCAGTACTTC	CASSLDTSGFQETQYF
TRBV5-4	.	.	TRBJ2-2	TGTGCCAGCAGCTTGGAGGCTAGCGTGGGGCGGGAGCTGTTTTTT	CASSLEASVGRELFF
TRBV5-6	.	.	TRBJ1-1	TGTGCCAGCAGCTTGGGTCCCGGCAGGGGAAACACTGAAGCTTTCTTT	CASSLGPGRGNTEAFF
TRBV19	TRBD1	.	TRBJ2-2	TGTGCCAGTGCGAGGGACAGCAACACCGGGGAGCTGTTTTTT	CASARDSNTGELFF
TRBV7-2	.	.	TRBJ1-5	TGTGCCAGCAGCTCACGGGGTGGCAATCAGCCCCAGCATTTT	CASSSRGGNQPQHF
TRBV19	TRBD1	once	TRBJ2-2	TGTGCCAGTAGTATAGGTTTTGGGACAGTCACCGGGGAGCTGTTTTTT	CASSIGFGTVTGELFF
TRBV5-6	.	.	TRBJ1-1	TGTGCCAGCAGCTTAGCGAGACTTGAAGCTTTCTTT	CASSLARLEAFF
TRBV4-1	TRBD2	.	TRBJ2-3	TGCGCCAGCAGCCCTACCCCTAGCGGGGGCACAGATACGCAGTATTTT	CASSPTPSGGTDTQYF
TRBV2	TRBD1	.	TRBJ1-5	TGTGCCAGCAGAGAAAACAAAGGACAGGCGACAAGCAATAGCAATCAGCCCCAGCATTTT	CASRENKGQATSNSNQPQHF
TRBV18	.	.	TRBJ1-1	TGTGCCAGCTCACCAACACAGGGTGACACTGAAGCTTTCTTT	CASSPTQGDTEAFF
TRBV19	TRBD2	.	TRBJ2-5	TGTGCCAGTAGTCCTCTAGCGGGGGGGCTCGGAGAGACCCAGTACTTC	CASSPLAGGLGETQYF
TRBV6-5	.	.	TRBJ2-1	TGTGCCAGCTCCTACGGGACTCTATCCTACAATGAGCAGTTCTTC	CASSYGTLSYNEQFF
TRBV5-1	.	.	TRBJ1-6	TGCGCCAGCAGCTTGGAGGGGGTCAGGAGCTCCTATAATTCACCCCTCCACTTT	CASSLEGVRSSYNSPLHF
TRBV6-6	.	once	TRBJ2-7	TGTGCCAGCAGCAGAGCACAGAATCCCTACGAGCAGTACTTC	CASSRAQNPYEQYF
TRBV6-6	.	.	TRBJ1-2	TGTGCCAGCCGTCAGGGGTCCTCCCCCCTGACTAACTATGGCTACACCTTC	CASRQGSSPLTNYGYTF
TRBV18	TRBD1	few	TRBJ1-5	TGTGCCAGCTCACCGGGACAGGGGGCAAAACCCCAGCATTTT	CASSPGQGAKPQHF
TRBV6-4	.	.	TRBJ2-3	TGTGCCAGCAGTGACTCGATTACGGGGAGCACAGATACGCAGTATTTT	CASSDSITGSTDTQYF
TRBV5-5	.	.	TRBJ1-1	TGTGCCAGCAGCACCTGGACACGGAACACTGAAGCTTTCTTT	CASSTWTRNTEAFF
TRBV10-3	TRBD1	.	TRBJ1-2	TGTGCCATCAGTGAGTCGGGACAGGCCCTCTATGGCTACACCTTC	CAISESGQALYGYTF
TRBV7-3	TRBD2	once	TRBJ2-3	TGTGCCAGCAGCTTAATTGGCGGGGGGGCGAGAGATACGCAGTATTTT	CASSLIGGGARDTQYF
TRBV5-4	TRBD1	.	TRBJ1-1	TGTGCCAGCTTTCGAGAACAGGGGGCCCGGCTGAACACTGAAGCTTTCTTT	CASFREQGARLNTEAFF
TRBV7-2	TRBD2	.	TRBJ2-2	TGTGCCAGCAGCTACCTAGCGGGGGCGGAGGGGGAGCTGTTTTTT	CASSYLAGAEGELFF
TRBV5-4	TRBD1	.	TRBJ2-3	TGTGCCAGCTCCACAGGGGGCCTAACAGATACGCAGTATTTT	CASSTGGLTDTQYF
TRBV6-5	.	few	TRBJ2-2	TGTGCCAGCAGTTCCCCCGGAGGGACGAACACCGGGGAGCTGTTTTTT	CASSSPGGTNTGELFF
TRBV3-1/TRBV3-2	.	.	TRBJ2-5	TGTGCCAGCAGCCCCCGGGGGTACCAAGAGACCCAGTACTTC	CASSPRGYQETQYF
TRBV27	.	.	TRBJ1-2	TGTGCCAGCAGCGGCAGGAATACCTATGGCTACACCTTC	CASSGRNTYGYTF
TRBV19	TRBD2	.	TRBJ2-1	TGTGCCAGTAGTACTAGCGGGACCTCCTACAATGAGCAGTTCTTC	CASSTSGTSYNEQFF
TRBV19	TRBD1	.	TRBJ2-1	TGTGCCAGCCGGGACAGCTCCTACAATGAGCAGTTCTTC	CASRDSSYNEQFF
TRBV7-2	.	.	TRBJ2-3	TGTGCCAGCAGCTTAGTTCACGGGGGGCGGACAGATACGCAGTATTTT	CASSLVHGGRTDTQYF
TRBV6-5	TRBD1	.	TRBJ1-5	TGTGCCAGCAGTATCACAGGGGGGGTTCAGCCCCAGCATTTT	CASSITGGVQPQHF
TRBV7-9	TRBD1	once	TRBJ1-1	TGTGCCAGCAGCCCGGGACAGGGCGGGACTGAAGCTTTCTTT	CASSPGQGGTEAFF
TRBV28	TRBD1	.	TRBJ2-4	TGTGCCATATCTAGCAAGGGGGCCCACTCCAAAAACATTCAGTACTTC	CAISSKGAHSKNIQYF
TRBV7-2	TRBD1	.	TRBJ1-2	TGTGCCAGCAGCTTACGGGGACAGGGGCGGAACTATGGCTACACCTTC	CASSLRGQGRNYGYTF
TRBV2	TRBD1	.	TRBJ2-7	TGTGCCAGCAGCCGGGACAGGGCGAGGGAGCAGTACTTC	CASSRDRAREQYF
TRBV5-1	.	few	TRBJ1-4	TGCGCCAGCAGCTCCCGACAGGCCCTTAATGAAAAACTGTTTTTT	CASSSRQALNEKLFF
TRBV25-1	.	once	TRBJ2-7	TGTGCCAGCACTATGGACTACCAGAATTACGAGCAGTACTTC	CASTMDYQNYEQYF
TRBV7-3	.	once	TRBJ2-2	TGTGCCAGCAGCCCTCAGGGTCCCGCGAACACCGGGGAGCTGTTTTTT	CASSPQGPANTGELFF
TRBV29-1	TRBD1	.	TRBJ2-5	TGCAGCGTTAAACGGACAGGGTACCTAAAGAGGGAGACCCAGTACTTC	CSVKRTGYLKRETQYF
TRBV4-1	TRBD1	.	TRBJ1-4	TGCGCCAGCAGCCAAGTAGGGCAGGGGGCAGGAGCTAATGAAAAACTGTTTTTT	CASSQVGQGAGANEKLFF
TRBV10-3	TRBD2	.	TRBJ2-3	TGTGCCATCAGTCTAGCGGGGGGACCAGATACGCAGTATTTT	CAISLAGGPDTQYF
TRBV5-1	TRBD2	few	TRBJ2-3	TGCGCCAGCAGCTTCGGGGGGGCCCTCACAGATACGCAGTATTTT	CASSFGGALTDTQYF